This TCR beta chain is from a study of blood T cell repertoires in COVID-19. The CDR3 has 13 residues. Germline V gene data show CDR1 as SGHKS and CDR2 as YYEKEE (reference sequence). Deletions cut 0 bases from V and 4 bases from J, with 7 bases between. The protocol was immunoSEQ multiplex PCR, while the TCRdb copy is restricted to in-frame clones and leaves out a portion. Altogether 150,000 to 200,000 clones are present, approximately 86% being singletons, with the ten largest covering approximately 10%. Material: peripheral blood. The TCR sequence derives from an elderly woman with active or convalescent COVID-19. The V call is TRBV5-5, the J call TRBJ1-1, with D uncertain. The CDR3 nucleotides are TGTGCCAGCAGCTTGGCCGCGGTCACTGAAGCTTTCTTT. This gives the protein CASSLAAVTEAFF.